One sample yielded the 19 T cell receptor beta chains listed below, sequenced in a study of blood T cell repertoires in COVID-19. Assay used: immunoSEQ multiplex PCR; TCRdb lists only in-frame clones, some missing. The data hold roughly 340,000 clones, with around 91% observed a single time. Sequenced material: peripheral blood. Every receptor here comes from a woman aged 18-35 years who had recovered from COVID-19.

The V gene is TRBV7-9, the J gene TRBJ2-4; D uncertain. Per the germline V gene, CDR1 is SEHNR and CDR2 is FQNEAQ (reference sequence). The CDR3 loop spans 14 amino acids. The V end lost 5 bases, the J end lost 6 bases, and 14 bases lay between the germline ends. The CDR3 DNA sequence: TGTGCCAGCAGCACTGATCTAGTGGGAAACATTCAGTACTTC. It codes for CASSTDLVGNIQYF.

CDR3 coding DNA: TGTGCCAGCAGTTACCCCGGAATAGGGGGTGGCACTGAAGCTTTCTTT. Its translation: CASSYPGIGGGTEAFF. The chain joins TRBV6-6 to TRBJ1-1; D may be TRBD1 (6 bases). The CDR3 extends over 16 amino acids. V was clipped by 2 bases and J by 4 bases, with 17 bases between them. Germline V lookup: CDR1 MNHNY, CDR2 SVGAGI (reference sequence).

The chain has TRBV11-2 and TRBJ2-2; D is undetermined. The germline CDR1 and CDR2 sequences are SGHAT and FQNNGV. Trimming cost V 0 bases and J 4 bases, with 6 bases left between them. The CDR3 is 14 amino acids. CDR3 nucleotides: TGTGCCAGCAGCTTAGACAGGCGCACCGGGGAGCTGTTTTTT. Protein: CASSLDRRTGELFF. The whole variable domain, filled in from reference TRBV11-2 and TRBJ2-2, reads EAGVAQSPRYKIIEKRQSVAFWCNPISGHATLYWYQQILGQGPKLLIQFQNNGVVDDSQLPKDRFSAERLKGVDSTLKIQPAKLEDSAVYLCASSLDRRTGELFFGEGSRLTVL.

The CDR3: CASSSGDIRSGNTIYF. CDR3 coding DNA: TGTGCCAGCAGCTCAGGGGACATTCGCTCTGGAAACACCATATATTTT. V and J are TRBV7-2 and TRBJ1-3; D possibly corresponds to TRBD1 (6 bases). Trimming stripped 4 bases from V and 0 bases from J, with 13 bases between. Germline CDR1 reads SGHTA; CDR2 reads FQGNSA. The CDR3 totals 16 residues.

The gene calls are TRBV5-1 and TRBJ2-5; D may be TRBD1 (5 bases). V dropped 3 bases and J dropped 5 bases, with 17 bases sitting between them. Germline CDR1 reads SGHRS; CDR2 reads YFSETQ. The CDR3 runs to 15 residues. The CDR3 sequence: CASSSRQPGEETQYF. The CDR3 bases are TGCGCCAGCAGCTCTCGACAGCCCGGCGAGGAGACCCAGTACTTC.

V gene TRBV5-3 combines with J gene TRBJ1-5, with 8 nucleotides matching TRBD1. TRBV5-3 is flagged as an ORF with uncertain function. With 2 bases clipped from V and 2 bases from J, the junction kept 3 bases outside the gene matches. The length of the CDR3 is 15 residues. As DNA, the CDR3 is TGTGCCAGAAGCTTCAGGGGGCGCTGCAATCAGCCCCAGCATTTT. Its translation is CARSFRGRCNQPQHF.

V and J are TRBV7-9 and TRBJ2-7; the match to TRBD2 covers 14 bases. Germline V CDR1 and CDR2: SEHNR, FQNEAQ (reference sequence). J was trimmed by 0 bases and V by 5 bases; bases with no gene match: 9. The length of the CDR3 is 18 residues. The CDR3 nucleotides are TGTGCCAGCAGCCGGACTAGCGGGAGGCCCCCCAGCTCCTACGAGCAGTACGTC. This sequence encodes CASSRTSGRPPSSYEQYV.

The chain is built from TRBV6-1 and TRBJ2-7; TRBD1 might be the D (5 bases). CDR1 is MNHNS and CDR2 is SASEGT in the germline V gene. Trimming shortened V by 3 bases and J by 0 bases, and 12 bases separated the two germline ends. This CDR3 has 15 residues. The CDR3 DNA sequence: TGTGCCAGCAGTGATGGTCAGGGTCTCTCCTACGAGCAGTACGTC. It encodes CASSDGQGLSYEQYV.

The sample holds one count of this clone. The chain carries TRBV12-3 or TRBV12-4 and TRBJ2-3, with D unresolved. V gave up 2 bases and J gave up 2 bases, with 5 bases separating them. The CDR3 is 13 amino acids. CDR3 bases: TGTGCCAGCAGTTTACAAATCACAGATACGCAGTATTTT. Amino acids: CASSLQITDTQYF.

V is TRBV6-5 and J is TRBJ2-1, with D maybe TRBD2 (6 bases). The germline CDR1 and CDR2 sequences are MNHEY and SVGAGI. The CDR3 spans 15 residues. Trimming stripped 5 bases from V and 2 bases from J, with 13 bases between. CDR3 nucleotide sequence: TGTGCCAGCAGTATCACGGGACTCGCCTACAATGAGCAGTTCTTC. This gives the protein CASSITGLAYNEQFF.

The rearrangement uses TRBV24-1 and TRBJ2-2, with 9 bases lining up with TRBD1. V was clipped by 3 bases and J by 7 bases; unmatched bases: 8. Germline V gene lookup returns CDR1 KGHDR and CDR2 SFDVKD. CDR3 length equals 16 residues. CDR3 amino acids: CATSDPGTGKGGELFF. CDR3 coding DNA: TGTGCCACCAGTGATCCCGGGACAGGGAAGGGCGGGGAGCTGTTTTTT.

The chain couples TRBV3-1 (or the pseudogene TRBV3-2) to TRBJ2-5; D might be TRBD2 (5 bases). The CDR3 is 14 amino acids. The ends were cut back, 4 bases at V and 5 bases at J, with 14 bases in the middle. From germline, CDR1 is LGHDT and CDR2 YNNKEL (reference sequence). The CDR3 DNA reads as TGTGCCAGCAGCCCAAAAGGACTCGGGGAGACCCAGTACTTC. Protein product: CASSPKGLGETQYF.

The chain is built from TRBV5-6 and TRBJ1-6; TRBD1 matches at 9 bases. This CDR3 has 16 residues. CDR1 and CDR2 (germline): SGHDT, YYEEEE. The V segment lost 2 bases and the J segment 1 base; nucleotides outside the gene matches: 1. The CDR3 DNA reads as TGTGCCAGCAGCTTACAGGGGGCTTCCTATAATTCACCCCTCCACTTT. It yields the protein CASSLQGASYNSPLHF. Complete variable domain (other parts from reference TRBV5-6 and TRBJ1-6): DAGVTQSPTHLIKTRGQQVTLRCSPKSGHDTVSWYQQALGQGPQFIFQYYEEEERQRGNFPDRFSGHQFPNYSSELNVNALLLGDSALYLCASSLQGASYNSPLHFGNGTRLTVT.

The gene calls are TRBV12-3 or TRBV12-4 and TRBJ1-3; D may be TRBD1 (5 bases). The V end was cut by 6 bases, the J end by 6 bases, with 12 bases between. This CDR3 spans 13 amino acids. CDR3 nucleotide sequence: TGTGCCAGCAGCCACCTCAGGGAAAACACCATATATTTT. Its translation is CASSHLRENTIYF.

V gene TRBV5-1 combines with J gene TRBJ1-4; D is possibly TRBD1 (5 bases). The CDR3 is 15 residues long. V was clipped by 0 bases and J by 5 bases, with 11 bases between them. Germline loops: CDR1 SGHRS, CDR2 YFSETQ. The CDR3 loop is CASSLVGAGNEKLFF. The CDR3 nucleotides read TGCGCCAGCAGCTTGGTTGGGGCAGGGAATGAAAAACTGTTTTTT.

This chain uses TRBV7-2 with TRBJ2-1; 9 bases map to TRBD1. The CDR3 has 15 residues. Germline loops: CDR1 SGHTA, CDR2 FQGNSA. Trimming cost V 4 bases and J 7 bases; bases outside gene matches: 8. CDR3 sequence reads: CASSWTGTGWNEQFF. CDR3 in DNA: TGTGCCAGCAGCTGGACCGGGACAGGGTGGAATGAGCAGTTCTTC.

The chain uses TRBV29-1 and TRBJ2-3, with 8 bases identical to TRBD1. The length of the CDR3 is 13 residues. Germline CDR1 and CDR2: SQVTM and ANQGSEA. With 1 base clipped from V and 5 bases from J, the junction kept 2 bases outside the gene matches. Written as DNA, the CDR3 is TGCAGCGTTGAAGGGACAGGGAGAGATACGCAGTATTTT. Its translation: CSVEGTGRDTQYF.

The chain couples TRBV13 to TRBJ1-1; 10 bases align to TRBD1. Germline V gene data show CDR1 as PRHDT and CDR2 as FYEKMQ (reference sequence). V lost 8 bases to trimming and J lost 0 bases; unmatched junction nucleotides: 3. There are 14 residues in the CDR3. The CDR3 sequence is CASGQGGMNTEAFF. The DNA of the CDR3 is TGTGCCAGCGGACAGGGGGGAATGAACACTGAAGCTTTCTTT.

In this sample, this clone turned up once. The V gene is TRBV4-3, the J gene TRBJ2-5; D not certain. Trimming left V 0 bases short and J 0 bases short, with 8 bases between. In germline, CDR1 is LGHNA, CDR2 YSLEER. CDR3 length: 15 amino acids. The CDR3 bases are TGCGCCAGCAGCCAAGATTGGCAGAACCAAGAGACCCAGTACTTC. It translates to CASSQDWQNQETQYF.